This record concerns one T cell receptor (beta chain) sequence. Its specific antigen is unknown. Per-base qualities were not stored, and no clone one base away is much larger. This entry belongs to a study of T cell responses to AZD1222 COVID-19 vaccine (dated by TCRdb to the early 2020s). Background for the entire study: TCR sequencing was performed for more than 230 trial participants, of whom some 200 were given two doses of AZD1222 and around 26 were given two doses of MenACWY control vaccine. Trial participants were enrolled into age subgroups of 18-55, 56-69 and 70-plus years, which contained 148, 28 and 57 TCR-sequenced participants, respectively. Study-wide conclusions, independent of this receptor: Spike-specific TCR breadth and depth rose significantly after two AZD1222 doses compared with day 0 and with MenACWY recipients. Nearly half of unique spike-specific TCRs reportedly recognized epitopes outside regions mutated in the B.1.351 and B.1.1.7 variants. Participants were mostly white British, with more females than males. The authors suggested clonal diversity may have been underestimated. The whole spike protein was spanned by vaccine-associated CD4 TCRs, and dominant responses were seen in regions 160-218 and 743-854. The 56-69-year group was small, and its depth increase did not reach significance, likely because of low power. Because no samples from the day 14 peak response were available, repertoires could be characterized only after the peak T cell response. Conclusions about previously exposed vaccinees are limited because only six or seven AZD1222 recipients were SARS-CoV-2 seropositive at baseline.

The CDR3 regions of human TCRbeta chains were subjected to immunosequencing. The study's processing was this. TCRs in the repertoires were compared against a reference library of SARS-CoV-2-specific TCRs that had been generated with the MIRA antigen-specificity platform. Breadth meant the fraction of unique TCRs that were SARS-CoV-2-associated, whereas depth meant the fraction of total T cells that were SARS-CoV-2-associated. Using the MIRA data, each spike-specific TCR was assigned both to the spike region to which the TCR was reactive and to a CD4 or CD8 class. Log10-transformed breadth and depth values were compared by one-way ANOVA with Sidak's multiple comparisons tests. The table comes from immuneACCESS by way of TCRdb, which keeps in-frame sequences with V and J called. Part of the clones is missing from these tables; in studies checked, under half for an unresolved V gene and the rest for unknown reasons. V, J and clone size are taken as reported in that table, and D and trimming were inferred from the DNA itself. In this sample the table shows approximately 50,000 clones, 86% of which occur a single time. 6% to 8% of the sample belongs to the ten largest clones.

The intended sense of this specimen's time point label: about 28 days (+/-7) after the second vaccine dose. AZD1222 recipients given second doses at about 4 weeks or at about 12 weeks were pooled, since spike-specific TCR depth and breadth were not found to differ between the two schedules. Vaccinee samples were obtained from the UK trials COV001 and COV002, which included a single-blind randomized controlled phase 2/3 trial of AZD1222 (ChAdOx1 nCoV-19) in healthy adults. Trial participant PBMC samples were collected at day 0 and day 28 after the second dose for TCRbeta chain sequencing. CDR1 and CDR2, per the germline V gene (reference sequence), are LNHDA and SQIVND. Compared with germline, V lacks 3 bases and J lacks 3 bases; bases without a gene match: 6. The CDR3 sequence holds 16 residues, the cysteine and phenylalanine included. Here the CDR3 DNA is all that survives: 48 bases in frame from base 1.

The rearrangement joined TRBV19 to TRBJ1-5; 9 junctional bases match TRBD1. Sequenced material: peripheral blood, taken 28 days after the second AZD1222 dose. This clonotype was sampled from an adult who received the AZD1222 COVID-19 vaccine. The CDR3 here reads CASSIPGQGPNQPQHF. The nucleotide sequence is given as TGTGCCAGTAGTATCCCGGGACAGGGACCCAATCAGCCCCAGCATTTT. The variable domain in full, with residues beyond the CDR3 obtained from the reference TRBV19 and TRBJ1-5 genes, is DGGITQSPKYLFRKEGQNVTLSCEQNLNHDAMYWYRQDPGQGLRLIYYSQIVNDFQKGDIAEGYSVSREKKESFPLTVTSAQKNPTAFYLCASSIPGQGPNQPQHFGDGTRLSIL.